Listed here are 6 T cell receptor beta chains from one sample, sequenced in a study of CD8 T cells in Susac syndrome. Roughly 0.45 to 1 ug RNA was reverse transcribed with random hexamers. Via MiXCR, TCRdb re-called the immunoSEQ multiplex PCR reads, giving one row per CDR3 protein. The sample shows around 300,000 distinct CDR3 sequences, around nine tenths of them seen only once. The sequenced sample consisted of CD8+ T cells from PBMCs. All receptors derive from a human donor with multiple sclerosis.

The V and J genes are TRBV10-3 and TRBJ1-5; D unresolved. The CDR3 runs to 13 residues. The V gene's germline CDR1 is ENHRY and CDR2 SYGVKD. V was shortened by 6 bases and J by 5 bases, with 11 bases between the two germline ends. The CDR3 DNA sequence: TGTGCCATCAGCCATACGAAGGATCAGCCCCAGCATTTT. Protein: CAISHTKDQPQHF.

The chain couples TRBV6-7 to TRBJ2-1; possibly TRBD1 or TRBD2 for D (6 bases each). TRBV6-7 is labeled an ORF, and its function is uncertain. Between the trimmed V and J ends, which lost 1 base and 3 bases, there was a span of 19 bases. This CDR3 region has 18 residues. In DNA form, the CDR3 reads TGTGCCAGCAGTTACTTCGACAAGGGGGGTCTATACTACAATGAGCAGTTCTTC. It encodes CASSYFDKGGLYYNEQFF.

V gene TRBV13 combines with J gene TRBJ2-1; D not resolved. Looked up from germline, CDR1 is PRHDT and CDR2 is FYEKMQ (reference sequence). The CDR3 spans 14 residues. V was clipped by 1 base and J by 6 bases, with 10 bases between them. The chain's CDR3 is CASSLAVPSNEQFF. The CDR3 DNA reads TGTGCCAGCAGCTTAGCGGTCCCCAGCAATGAGCAGTTCTTC. Looking up the rest from reference TRBV13 and TRBJ2-1 gives the full variable domain: AAGVIQSPRHLIKEKRETATLKCYPIPRHDTVYWYQQGPGQDPQFLISFYEKMQSDKGSIPDRFSAQQFSDYHSELNMSSLELGDSALYFCASSLAVPSNEQFFGPGTRLTVL.

The chain couples TRBV19 to TRBJ2-5; possibly TRBD1 for D (5 bases). Germline CDR1 LNHDA, CDR2 SQIVND (reference sequence). Trimming pared 6 bases from V and 2 bases from J, leaving 13 bases between. This CDR3 is 14 amino acids long. The CDR3 loop reads CASRAGPWQETQYF. Written as DNA, the CDR3 is TGTGCCAGTAGAGCAGGGCCATGGCAAGAGACCCAGTACTTC.

This clonotype was detected only a few times. V gene TRBV5-4 combines with J gene TRBJ2-7, with D possibly called TRBD1 or TRBD2 (5 bases each). Germline V gives CDR1 SGHNT, CDR2 YYREEE (reference sequence). The ends were cut back, 2 bases at V and 2 bases at J, with 8 bases in the middle. There are 13 residues in the CDR3. DNA for the CDR3: TGTGCCAGCAGCTTATGGGGACCCTACGAGCAGTACTTC. This codes for CASSLWGPYEQYF. Together with reference TRBV5-4 and TRBJ2-7, the CDR3 gives the full variable domain: ETGVTQSPTHLIKTRGQQVTLRCSSQSGHNTVSWYQQALGQGPQFIFQYYREEENGRGNFPPRFSGLQFPNYSSELNVNALELDDSALYLCASSLWGPYEQYFGPGTRLTVT.

The chain combines TRBV5-4 with TRBJ2-7; D uncertain. The germline V and J ends were trimmed by 2 bases and 2 bases, with 11 bases remaining between them. Germline assignment: CDR1 SGHNT and CDR2 YYREEE (reference sequence). The CDR3 is 14 amino acids. For the CDR3, the DNA is TGTGCCAGCAGCTTAAAGAGTTCGACCTACGAGCAGTACTTC. Its protein product is CASSLKSSTYEQYF.